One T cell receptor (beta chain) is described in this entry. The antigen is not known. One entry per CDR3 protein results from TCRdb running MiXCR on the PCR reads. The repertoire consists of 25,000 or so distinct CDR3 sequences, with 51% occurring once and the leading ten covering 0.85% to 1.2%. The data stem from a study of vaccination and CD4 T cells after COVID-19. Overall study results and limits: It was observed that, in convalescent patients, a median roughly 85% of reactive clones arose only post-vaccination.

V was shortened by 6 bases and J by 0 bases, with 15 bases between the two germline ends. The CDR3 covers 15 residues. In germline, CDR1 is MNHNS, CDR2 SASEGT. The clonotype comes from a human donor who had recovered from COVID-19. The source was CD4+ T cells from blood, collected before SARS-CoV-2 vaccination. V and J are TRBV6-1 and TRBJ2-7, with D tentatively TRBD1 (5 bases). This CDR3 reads CASRTEWGPSYEQYF. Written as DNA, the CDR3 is TGTGCCAGCAGGACCGAGTGGGGCCCCTCCTACGAGCAGTACTTC.